What follows is one T cell receptor beta chain and its context. The target antigen is unknown. Primers included in the PCR were 60 Vbeta and 13 Jbeta primers. The assay was immunoSEQ multiplex PCR, and TCRdb's table has in-frame clones only and misses some. Seen here are more than 95,000 clones, around 82% observed once, and the top ten hold about 3.5%. Every donor was a healthy person donating bone marrow. These data belong to a study of cytomegalovirus exposure and HLA in healthy donors. Study-wide findings and caveats: Most CMV-associated TCR beta chains appeared HLA-restricted in a later analysis. Associated with HLA alleles at 0.05 false discovery rate in a later analysis were about 17,000 TCR beta sequences.

This CDR3 region has 14 residues. J gave up 4 bases and V 5 bases, and 4 bases lay outside the gene matches. CDR1 LNHDA and CDR2 SQIVND come from the germline V gene (reference sequence). The chain recombines TRBV19 with TRBJ1-5, with 8 bases matching TRBD1. The receptor's source is a man aged 35 to 55 in good health and CMV-seronegative. Sequenced input: PBMCs. This CDR3 is CASSGTGDNQPQHF. For the CDR3, the DNA is TGTGCCAGTAGTGGGACAGGTGATAATCAGCCCCAGCATTTT. Full variable domain (remainder filled in from reference TRBV19 and TRBJ1-5): DGGITQSPKYLFRKEGQNVTLSCEQNLNHDAMYWYRQDPGQGLRLIYYSQIVNDFQKGDIAEGYSVSREKKESFPLTVTSAQKNPTAFYLCASSGTGDNQPQHFGDGTRLSIL.